These 29 T cell receptor beta chains were sequenced from one sample in a study of shared clonotypes between healthy human individuals. Here immunoSEQ multiplex PCR was the method, and the copy in TCRdb shows in-frame clones only, minus some. The data contain around 640,000 clones, approximately 96% of them singletons. Terminally differentiated effector memory CD45RA+ cells were left out of the naive CD8 fraction, which was CD45RO-negative and positively selected for CCR7. Sequences were obtained from naive CD8+ T cells sorted from blood. These receptors were taken from a woman under 40 in good health.

CDR3 bases: TGTGCCACCAGCGCGGGACGGAAGACCTACGAGCAGTACTTC. Encoded protein: CATSAGRKTYEQYF. The chain employs TRBV15 and TRBJ2-7; TRBD2 might be the D (6 bases). The germline V gene encodes CDR1 LNHNV and CDR2 YYDKDF (reference sequence). The CDR3 covers 14 residues. V was trimmed by 5 bases and J by 2 bases, leaving 13 bases between them. Full variable domain (missing parts from reference TRBV15 and TRBJ2-7): DAMVIQNPRYQVTQFGKPVTLSCSQTLNHNVMYWYQQKSSQAPKLLFHYYDKDFNNEADTPDNFQSRRPNTSFCFLDIRSPGLGDTAMYLCATSAGRKTYEQYFGPGTRLTVT.

This clone has just one count. The rearrangement uses TRBV4-2 and TRBJ1-3, with TRBD1 matching 10 bases. The CDR3 is made up of 17 amino acids. V was clipped by 0 bases and J by 2 bases; unmatched bases: 4. Germline V gene data show CDR1 as LGHNA and CDR2 as YNFKEQ. This CDR3 is CASSQEWDRGAGNTIYF. CDR3 DNA sequence: TGTGCCAGCAGCCAAGAGTGGGACAGGGGAGCTGGAAACACCATATATTTT.

Only one count was recorded for this clone. The V gene is TRBV13, the J gene TRBJ2-1; D gene uncertain. The V end was cut by 2 bases, the J end by 10 bases, with 18 bases between. The CDR3 runs to 15 residues. CDR1 is PRHDT and CDR2 is FYEKMQ in the germline V gene (reference sequence). For the CDR3, the DNA is TGTGCCAGCAGCTTATCCGGGTCTTTAAGGTTGGAGCAGTTCTTC. Translating gives CASSLSGSLRLEQFF.

The chain carries TRBV6-5 and TRBJ1-2; D ambiguous. Germline V gene lookup returns CDR1 MNHEY and CDR2 SVGAGI. The CDR3 has 15 residues. Trimming removed 2 bases at V and 1 base at J, with 11 bases between. DNA of the CDR3: TGTGCCAGCAGTTACGAAGGGAACCTTAACTATGGCTACACCTTC. Its protein is CASSYEGNLNYGYTF.

Turning to this clone: The sample contains more than one DNA sequence encoding this CDR3. V and J are TRBV27 and TRBJ2-2, with 11 bases matching TRBD2. Germline V lookup: CDR1 MNHEY, CDR2 SMNVEV (reference sequence). The V segment lost 6 bases and the J segment 4 bases; nucleotides outside the gene matches: 4. CDR3 size: 15 residues. The CDR3 nucleotides are TGTGCCAGCAGCCCCGGGACTAGCGGCACCGGGGAGCTGTTTTTT. Translation gives CASSPGTSGTGELFF.

This chain joins TRBV15 and TRBJ2-1; perhaps TRBD2 as D (6 bases). Germline assignment: CDR1 LNHNV and CDR2 YYDKDF (reference sequence). The CDR3 is 15 residues long. V lost 3 bases and J 0 bases, leaving 9 bases between the germline ends. The CDR3: CATSSFGSSYNEQFF. CDR3 nucleotides: TGTGCCACCAGCAGTTTCGGGAGCTCCTACAATGAGCAGTTCTTC.

This rearrangement joins TRBV6-6 to TRBJ1-1; D unclear. Between the trimmed V and J ends, which lost 0 bases and 5 bases, there was a span of 1 base. The CDR3 consists of 11 residues. Germline CDR1 is MNHNY and CDR2 is SVGAGI (reference sequence). The CDR3 spells CASSYSTEAFF. The DNA for the CDR3 is TGTGCCAGCAGTTACTCGACTGAAGCTTTCTTT.

This clone has a single count. The J gene is TRBJ2-7, the V gene TRBV4-1, with a tentative D call TRBD2 (5 bases). This CDR3 spans 16 amino acids. Per germline, CDR1 MGHRA and CDR2 YSYEKL. V gave up 0 bases and J gave up 2 bases, with 14 bases separating them. Written as DNA, the CDR3 is TGCGCCAGCAGCCAAGATGGGCGACTACCCCCCTACGAGCAGTACTTC. As protein: CASSQDGRLPPYEQYF.

This chain uses TRBV27 with TRBJ2-3; the D call may be TRBD1 or TRBD2 (5 bases each). Looked up from germline, CDR1 is MNHEY and CDR2 is SMNVEV (reference sequence). This CDR3 has 15 amino acids. V dropped 3 bases and J dropped 6 bases, with 16 bases sitting between them. The CDR3 loop is CASSFGWGFADTQYF. The CDR3 region has the DNA TGTGCCAGCAGTTTCGGGTGGGGGTTTGCGGATACGCAGTATTTT.

This chain links TRBV6-1 with TRBJ1-5, with 8 bases matching TRBD1. Germline CDR1 and CDR2: MNHNS and SASEGT. V trimming: 11 bases; J trimming: 9 bases; junction bases outside the gene matches: 12. The CDR3 contains 13 residues. CDR3: CASLGQGILPQHF. The DNA of the CDR3 is TGTGCCTCCCTCGGACAGGGAATCCTGCCCCAGCATTTT.

This clone was observed once. Other DNA variants within this sample encode the same CDR3. The chain couples TRBV27 to TRBJ2-7; 8 bases are a match to TRBD2. CDR1 is MNHEY and CDR2 is SMNVEV in the germline V gene (reference sequence). Trimming at V came to 5 bases and at J to 3 bases, leaving 6 bases not matched to a gene. The CDR3 covers 14 residues. The CDR3 protein is CASSAGTSGYEQYF. In DNA form, the CDR3 reads TGTGCCAGCAGTGCCGGGACTAGTGGCTACGAGCAGTACTTC.

This clone was seen only once. V and J are TRBV9 and TRBJ2-7, with 7 nucleotides matching TRBD1. V gave up 0 bases and J gave up 0 bases; unmatched junction bases: 6. CDR3 length equals 16 residues. CDR1 SGDLS and CDR2 YYNGEE come from the germline V gene. The DNA for the CDR3 is TGTGCCAGCAGCGTAGATACAGGGGTTCCCTCCTACGAGCAGTACTTC. This sequence encodes CASSVDTGVPSYEQYF.

This chain links TRBV7-9 with TRBJ2-1, with D perhaps being TRBD1 or TRBD2 (5 bases each). CDR1 and CDR2 (germline): SEHNR, FQNEAQ (reference sequence). Between the trimmed V and J ends, which lost 5 bases and 10 bases, there was a span of 12 bases. The CDR3 totals 12 residues. The chain's CDR3 is CASSPGRLEQFF. The CDR3 region has the DNA TGTGCCAGCAGCCCGGGACGGTTGGAGCAGTTCTTC. Based on the CDR3 plus reference TRBV7-9 and TRBJ2-1, the full variable domain is DTGVSQNPRHKITKRGQNVTFRCDPISEHNRLYWYRQTLGQGPEFLTYFQNEAQLEKSRLLSDRFSAERPKGSFSTLEIQRTEQGDSAMYLCASSPGRLEQFFGPGTRLTVL.

This clone appeared once. The rearrangement links TRBV7-8 to TRBJ2-1; 11 bases match TRBD1. The CDR3 spans 16 residues. Germline trimming cut 6 bases from V and 5 bases from J; bases unmatched to any gene: 9. Germline CDR1 reads SGHVS; CDR2 reads FQNEAQ. The CDR3 DNA follows: TGTGCCAGCAGAACTACCGGGACAGGGGGACACAATGAGCAGTTCTTC. Translated, it gives CASRTTGTGGHNEQFF.

The CDR3 bases are TGTGCCAGCAGTGAATCGGGAGATAGCAATCAGCCCCAGCATTTT. Amino acids: CASSESGDSNQPQHF. The V call is TRBV25-1, the J call TRBJ1-5, with no clear D. The CDR3 contains 15 residues. V was pared by 1 base and J by 0 bases, with 7 bases between. Germline loops: CDR1 MGHDK, CDR2 SYGVNS.

The sample holds one count of this clone. The chain recombines TRBV25-1 with TRBJ1-1; D gene uncertain. CDR3 size: 12 residues. The V gene's germline CDR1 is MGHDK and CDR2 SYGVNS. Trimming took 5 bases from V and 6 from J, leaving 10 bases between them. The CDR3: CASSFMGSEAFF. CDR3 DNA sequence: TGTGCCAGCAGTTTCATGGGTTCTGAAGCTTTCTTT.

The rearrangement links TRBV10-3 to TRBJ2-1, with TRBD1 as a possible D gene (5 bases). CDR3 length: 11 residues. The germline V and J ends were trimmed by 6 bases and 5 bases, with 5 bases remaining between them. CDR1 and CDR2 (germline): ENHRY, SYGVKD. CDR3 loop: CAIRDNNEQFF. The CDR3 DNA is TGTGCCATCAGGGACAACAATGAGCAGTTCTTC.

The V call is TRBV2, the J call TRBJ2-1; TRBD2 matches 16 bases. Germline CDR1 and CDR2: SNHLY and FYNNEI. With V trimmed by 3 bases and J by 0 bases, 8 bases remained unmatched. The CDR3 spans 20 residues. CDR3 in DNA: TGTGCCAGCAGTGAGACCACCGGGACTAGCGGGAGGGGCTCCTACAATGAGCAGTTCTTC. Translated: CASSETTGTSGRGSYNEQFF.

V and J are TRBV14 and TRBJ1-1; 10 nucleotides align to TRBD1. CDR1 is SGHDN, CDR2 FVKESK, per germline. The V gene end was trimmed by 6 bases and the J gene end by 5 bases; junction bases not matched to a gene: 9. The CDR3 is made up of 15 amino acids. CDR3 in DNA: TGTGCCAGCAGTCGGGACAGGGGAATGCGAACTGAAGCTTTCTTT. This codes for CASSRDRGMRTEAFF.

A note on this clone: Other DNA sequences from this sample encode an identical CDR3 as well. This sequence joins TRBV11-2 and TRBJ2-7; 9 bases match TRBD1. Looked up from germline, CDR1 is SGHAT and CDR2 is FQNNGV. The CDR3 has 15 amino acids. Germline trimming cut 0 bases from V and 4 bases from J; bases unmatched to any gene: 4. CDR3 sequence (DNA): TGTGCCAGCAGCTTAGACCCGGGACAGGGTTACGAGCAGTACTTC. Amino acid sequence: CASSLDPGQGYEQYF.

This rearrangement joins TRBV28 to TRBJ1-6; 9 bases agree with TRBD1. The V segment lost 6 bases and the J segment 7 bases; nucleotides outside the gene matches: 13. Germline V gene lookup returns CDR1 MDHEN and CDR2 SYDVKM. The CDR3 extends over 17 amino acids. This chain's CDR3 is CASRRDREGVENSPLHF. In DNA, the CDR3 is TGTGCCAGCAGGCGGGACAGGGAAGGTGTTGAGAATTCACCCCTCCACTTT.

There are a few counts of this clone. The V and J genes are TRBV7-9 and TRBJ2-7; tentative D call: TRBD2 (6 bases). The CDR3 runs to 15 residues. V dropped 5 bases and J dropped 7 bases, with 21 bases sitting between them. Germline V gene data show CDR1 as SEHNR and CDR2 as FQNEAQ (reference sequence). The CDR3 protein is CASSPQGAGVKEQYF. The CDR3 coding sequence is TGTGCCAGCAGCCCGCAAGGAGCGGGTGTTAAAGAGCAGTACTTC.

This clone was seen a single time. The V call is TRBV6-1, the J call TRBJ1-5; D is undetermined. Trimming shortened V by 5 bases and J by 7 bases, and 6 bases separated the two germline ends. This CDR3 is built from 11 residues. In germline, CDR1 is MNHNS, CDR2 SASEGT. CDR3 sequence reads: CASSKGQPQHF. In DNA form, the CDR3 reads TGTGCCAGCAGTAAAGGCCAGCCCCAGCATTTT.

J is TRBJ2-1 and V is TRBV30, with 10 bases identical to TRBD2. The V segment lost 5 bases and the J segment 9 bases; nucleotides outside the gene matches: 10. From germline, CDR1 is GTSNPN and CDR2 SVGIG (reference sequence). This CDR3 has 14 amino acids. Written as DNA, the CDR3 is TGTGCCTGGGGCGCTAGCGGGAGAGGGGGTGAGCAGTTCTTC. Translated, it gives CAWGASGRGGEQFF.

J is TRBJ1-1 and V is TRBV28; D unresolved. This CDR3 is 14 amino acids long. V was trimmed by 6 bases and J by 1 base, leaving 12 bases between them. Germline V lookup: CDR1 MDHEN, CDR2 SYDVKM. The DNA for the CDR3 is TGTGCCAGCAGCTCTTTCCGGACGAACACTGAAGCTTTCTTT. Translation gives CASSSFRTNTEAFF.

The chain has TRBV6-6 and TRBJ2-3, with 7 bases matching TRBD2. The CDR3 has 14 amino acids. V was clipped by 2 bases and J by 6 bases; unmatched bases: 5. Per germline, CDR1 MNHNY and CDR2 SVGAGI (reference sequence). This CDR3 is CASSYAGVADTQYF. The CDR3 bases are TGTGCCAGCAGTTACGCGGGGGTCGCGGATACGCAGTATTTT.

The V call is TRBV6-1, the J call TRBJ2-7; D may correspond to TRBD1 or TRBD2 (5 bases each). This CDR3 is 12 amino acids long. The V end lost 6 bases, the J end lost 7 bases, and 13 bases lay between the germline ends. In germline, CDR1 is MNHNS, CDR2 SASEGT. CDR3 nucleotide sequence: TGTGCCAGCAGCTGGGACGTCGGGGAGCAGTACTTC. This translates into CASSWDVGEQYF.

The chain links TRBV29-1 to TRBJ2-5, with 8 nucleotides matching TRBD1. The last part of the DNA fits TRBJ2-7 better; the J call may be wrong. Germline values: CDR1 SQVTM, CDR2 ANQGSEA. The CDR3 spans 13 residues. CDR3 region: CSVGTGNSYEQYF. The CDR3 DNA sequence: TGCAGCGTAGGGACAGGTAACTCCTACGAGCAGTACTTC.

In regard to this clone: Other DNA sequences in this sample translate to the same CDR3. The chain combines TRBV29-1 with TRBJ1-1; D not certain. The CDR3 has 11 amino acids. Per the germline V gene, CDR1 is SQVTM and CDR2 is ANQGSEA. The V end lost 4 bases, the J end lost 1 base, and 4 bases lay between the germline ends. CDR3 residues: CSVGRNTEAFF. DNA for the CDR3: TGCAGCGTTGGGAGGAACACTGAAGCTTTCTTT.